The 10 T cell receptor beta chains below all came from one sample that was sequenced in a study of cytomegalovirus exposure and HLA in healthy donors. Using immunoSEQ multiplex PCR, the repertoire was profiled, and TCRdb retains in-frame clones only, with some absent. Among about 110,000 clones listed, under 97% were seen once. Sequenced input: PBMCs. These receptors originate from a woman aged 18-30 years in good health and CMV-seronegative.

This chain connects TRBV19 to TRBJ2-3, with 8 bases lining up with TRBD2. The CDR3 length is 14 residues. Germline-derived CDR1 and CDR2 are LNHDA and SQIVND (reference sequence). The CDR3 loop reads CATGGVAGTDTQYF. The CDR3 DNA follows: TGTGCTACGGGAGGGGTTGCGGGCACAGATACGCAGTATTTT.

The CDR3 nucleotides are TGCGCCAGCAGCTCTGGGACAGTCCAAGAGACCCAGTACTTC. Amino acid sequence: CASSSGTVQETQYF. The rearrangement joins TRBV5-1 to TRBJ2-5; 7 nucleotides align to TRBD1. Germline lookup yields CDR1 SGHRS and CDR2 YFSETQ. V gave up 3 bases and J gave up 1 base; unmatched junction bases: 3. The CDR3 sequence is 14 residues long. Complete variable domain (other parts from reference TRBV5-1 and TRBJ2-5): KAGVTQTPRYLIKTRGQQVTLSCSPISGHRSVSWYQQTPGQGLQFLFEYFSETQRNKGNFPGRFSGRQFSNSRSEMNVSTLELGDSALYLCASSSGTVQETQYFGPGTRLLVL.

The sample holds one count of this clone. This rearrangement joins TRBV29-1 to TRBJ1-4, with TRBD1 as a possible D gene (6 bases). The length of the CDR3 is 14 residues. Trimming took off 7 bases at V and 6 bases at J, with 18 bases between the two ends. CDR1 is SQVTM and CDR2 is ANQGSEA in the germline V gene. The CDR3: CSASMRGWDEKLFF. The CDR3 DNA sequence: TGCAGCGCCTCCATGAGGGGGTGGGATGAAAAACTGTTTTTT.

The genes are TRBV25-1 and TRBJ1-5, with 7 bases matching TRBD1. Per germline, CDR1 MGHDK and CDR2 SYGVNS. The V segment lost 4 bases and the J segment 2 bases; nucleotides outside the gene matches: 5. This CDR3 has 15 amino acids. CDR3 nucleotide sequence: TGTGCCAGCAGTGGACAGGGTTGGGGCAATCAGCCCCAGCATTTT. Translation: CASSGQGWGNQPQHF.

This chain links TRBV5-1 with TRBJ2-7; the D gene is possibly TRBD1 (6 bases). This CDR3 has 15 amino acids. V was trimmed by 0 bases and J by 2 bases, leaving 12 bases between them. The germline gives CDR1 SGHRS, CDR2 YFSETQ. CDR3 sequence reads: CASSLGIQGPYEQYF. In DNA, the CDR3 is TGCGCCAGCAGCTTGGGAATACAGGGCCCCTACGAGCAGTACTTC.

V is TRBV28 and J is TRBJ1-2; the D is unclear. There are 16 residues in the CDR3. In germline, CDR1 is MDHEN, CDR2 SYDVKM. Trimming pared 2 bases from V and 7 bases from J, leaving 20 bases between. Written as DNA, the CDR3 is TGTGCCAGCAGTTTAGTGTTGGAGGATACGGGCGGTGGCTACACCTTC. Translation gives CASSLVLEDTGGGYTF.

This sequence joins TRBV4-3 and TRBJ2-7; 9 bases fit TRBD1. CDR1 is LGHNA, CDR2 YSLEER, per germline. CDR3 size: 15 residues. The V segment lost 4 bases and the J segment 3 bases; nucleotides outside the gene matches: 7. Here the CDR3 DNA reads TGCGCCAGCAGCCGCCGAATGACAGGGGGCTACGAGCAGTACTTC. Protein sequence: CASSRRMTGGYEQYF.

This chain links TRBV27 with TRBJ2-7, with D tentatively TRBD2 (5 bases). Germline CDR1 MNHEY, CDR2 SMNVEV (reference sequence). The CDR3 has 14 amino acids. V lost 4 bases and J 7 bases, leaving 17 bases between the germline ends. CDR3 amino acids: CASSSPKSRGEQYF. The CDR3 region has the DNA TGTGCCAGCAGTTCGCCCAAGTCCCGGGGAGAGCAGTACTTC.

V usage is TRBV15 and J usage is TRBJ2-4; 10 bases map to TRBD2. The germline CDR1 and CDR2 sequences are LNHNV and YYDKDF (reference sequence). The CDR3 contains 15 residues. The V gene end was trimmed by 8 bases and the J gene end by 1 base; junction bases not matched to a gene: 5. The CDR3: CATEKRGGAKNIQYF. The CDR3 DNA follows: TGTGCCACCGAGAAGCGGGGGGGCGCCAAAAACATTCAGTACTTC. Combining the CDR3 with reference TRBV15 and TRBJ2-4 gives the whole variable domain DAMVIQNPRYQVTQFGKPVTLSCSQTLNHNVMYWYQQKSSQAPKLLFHYYDKDFNNEADTPDNFQSRRPNTSFCFLDIRSPGLGDTAMYLCATEKRGGAKNIQYFGAGTRLSVL.

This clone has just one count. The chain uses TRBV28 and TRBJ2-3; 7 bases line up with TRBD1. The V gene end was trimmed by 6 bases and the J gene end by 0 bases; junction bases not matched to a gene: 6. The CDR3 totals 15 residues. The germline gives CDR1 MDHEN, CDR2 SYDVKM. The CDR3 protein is CASRSPGQSTDTQYF. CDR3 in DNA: TGTGCCAGCAGATCTCCGGGACAGAGCACAGATACGCAGTATTTT.